Below, 26 T cell receptor beta chains from the same sample are listed, as sequenced in a study of T cells in localized non-small cell lung cancer. Libraries were prepared by immunoSEQ multiplex PCR; TCRdb keeps only in-frame clonotypes and omits some of them. The profile shows some 32,000 clones, roughly 94% of them singletons. Specimen: peripheral blood, collected before any cancer treatment. These TCRs come from a woman aged 40-69 years with stage I lung adenocarcinoma.

The chain links TRBV4-1 to TRBJ1-1, with D perhaps matching TRBD1 (6 bases). Germline values: CDR1 MGHRA, CDR2 YSYEKL. The CDR3 extends over 15 amino acids. V lost 2 bases and J 1 base, leaving 11 bases between the germline ends. CDR3 nucleotide sequence: TGCGCCAGCAGCCAACCAGGGGTCAGGAACACTGAAGCTTTCTTT. It translates to CASSQPGVRNTEAFF.

The chain is built from TRBV4-1 and TRBJ1-1, with D perhaps matching TRBD1 (6 bases). This CDR3 comprises 13 residues. Trimming left V 2 bases short and J 4 bases short, with 8 bases between. Germline V gene sequence: CDR1 MGHRA, CDR2 YSYEKL. CDR3 nucleotides: TGCGCCAGCAGCCAAAGGACAGCCACTGAAGCTTTCTTT. Protein sequence: CASSQRTATEAFF.

In nucleotides, the CDR3 is TGTGCCAGCAGTTTACGATCGCGGGTGGGTGAAAAACTGTTTTTT. Its translation: CASSLRSRVGEKLFF. The chain recombines TRBV28 with TRBJ1-4; D not certain. The CDR3 consists of 15 residues. Germline loops: CDR1 MDHEN, CDR2 SYDVKM. V was pared by 2 bases and J by 7 bases, with 14 bases between.

The J gene is TRBJ1-6, the V gene TRBV4-3; possible D gene TRBD1, 6 bases. V was shortened by 4 bases and J by 7 bases, with 11 bases between the two germline ends. Germline V gives CDR1 LGHNA, CDR2 YSLEER. The CDR3 covers 14 residues. The CDR3 DNA is TGCGCCAGCAGCCGACAGGCGGAAAATTCACCCCTCCACTTT. Residues: CASSRQAENSPLHF.

The chain joins TRBV7-2 to TRBJ2-7; TRBD2 aligns across 9 bases. Losses at the gene ends were 5 bases for V and 3 bases for J; bases not matched to a gene: 5. Germline loops: CDR1 SGHTA, CDR2 FQGNSA. The CDR3 is 14 amino acids. The CDR3 DNA follows: TGTGCCAGCAGCCTGACTAGCGGAGGCTACGAGCAGTACTTC. This codes for CASSLTSGGYEQYF.

V and J are TRBV15 and TRBJ2-7; no firm D call. This CDR3 spans 15 amino acids. The V gene's germline CDR1 is LNHNV and CDR2 YYDKDF (reference sequence). V lost 1 base to trimming and J lost 2 bases, with 12 bases between them. For the CDR3, the DNA is TGTGCCACCAGCAGAGGAGGACGGCAAACCTACGAGCAGTACTTC. Protein: CATSRGGRQTYEQYF.

The V and J genes are TRBV5-1 and TRBJ1-6; D uncertain. This CDR3 is 13 amino acids long. CDR1 SGHRS and CDR2 YFSETQ come from the germline V gene. Trimming cost V 2 bases and J 8 bases, with 8 bases left between them. CDR3 sequence: CASSFGNDSPLHF. The CDR3 DNA reads TGCGCCAGCAGCTTTGGGAATGATTCACCCCTCCACTTT.

A remark on this clone: An end of the junction differs from the germline gene, which may be a read error. The chain uses TRBV11-2 and TRBJ1-5; D might be TRBD1 (5 bases). Germline V gives CDR1 SGHAT, CDR2 FQNNGV. The CDR3 spans 13 residues. CDR3 sequence reads: CVSSLQQANPQHF. The CDR3 DNA reads as TGTGTCAGCAGCTTGCAACAGGCGAATCCCCAGCATTTT.

The chain employs TRBV6-5 and TRBJ2-7; D perhaps matches TRBD1 (5 bases). CDR1 and CDR2 from the germline V gene are MNHEY and SVGAGI. CDR3 length: 16 residues. V was clipped by 0 bases and J by 3 bases, with 15 bases between them. The CDR3 nucleotides read TGTGCCAGCAGTTACTCCTTTCGTCAGGGTATCTACGAGCAGTACTTC. Residues: CASSYSFRQGIYEQYF.

The J gene is TRBJ2-1, the V gene TRBV14, with 11 bases matching TRBD2. V lost 3 bases and J lost 2; bases outside the gene matches: 3. The CDR3 totals 16 residues. The germline V gene has CDR1 SGHDN and CDR2 FVKESK. The CDR3 DNA follows: TGTGCCAGCAGCCACAAACTAGCGGGAGCCTACAATGAGCAGTTCTTC. Its protein is CASSHKLAGAYNEQFF.

CDR3 amino acids: CASSLRDLYNEQFF. The CDR3 coding sequence is TGTGCCAGCAGCCTCCGGGACCTCTACAATGAGCAGTTCTTC. V and J are TRBV11-2 and TRBJ2-1; D may match TRBD1 or TRBD2 (5 bases each). V lost 5 bases, J lost 3 bases, and 11 bases lay in between. Germline lookup yields CDR1 SGHAT and CDR2 FQNNGV. The CDR3 is made up of 14 amino acids.

The chain joins TRBV6-5 to TRBJ2-7; D possibly uses TRBD1 or TRBD2 (5 bases each). The V gene's germline CDR1 is MNHEY and CDR2 SVGAGI. Trimming pared 2 bases from V and 3 bases from J, leaving 14 bases between. CDR3 length: 15 residues. In DNA, the CDR3 is TGTGCCAGCAGTTACATCTGGGGGTACTACTACGAGCAGTACTTC. The encoded protein is CASSYIWGYYYEQYF.

The chain combines TRBV29-1 with TRBJ2-7; 9 positions match TRBD1. After removal of 1 base from V and 2 bases from J, the junction contained 6 bases not matched to a gene. Germline-derived CDR1 and CDR2 are SQVTM and ANQGSEA. The CDR3 contains 15 residues. CDR3 residues: CSVEVGRDRAYEQYF. The CDR3 DNA follows: TGCAGCGTTGAAGTAGGGCGGGACAGGGCCTACGAGCAGTACTTC.

This clone was seen just once. The chain carries TRBV9 and TRBJ2-7; no firm D call. This CDR3 has 12 residues. The V gene lost 0 bases and the J gene lost 6 bases, with 7 bases spanning the gap. The germline V gene has CDR1 SGDLS and CDR2 YYNGEE. The CDR3 loop is CASSVAGSEQYF. CDR3 sequence (DNA): TGTGCCAGCAGCGTAGCGGGTAGCGAGCAGTACTTC.

The chain uses TRBV7-2 and TRBJ1-1; unclear D gene. V was trimmed by 3 bases and J by 0 bases, leaving 5 bases between them. CDR1 SGHTA and CDR2 FQGNSA come from the germline V gene. The CDR3 is 13 residues long. For the CDR3, the DNA is TGTGCCAGCAGCTTTGGCATGAACACTGAAGCTTTCTTT. Translation gives CASSFGMNTEAFF.

The V call is TRBV19, the J call TRBJ1-5, with 7 nucleotides matching TRBD1. With 5 bases clipped from V and 7 bases from J, the junction kept 11 bases outside the gene matches. The germline V gene encodes CDR1 LNHDA and CDR2 SQIVND (reference sequence). The length of the CDR3 is 15 residues. The DNA for the CDR3 is TGTGCCAGTAGTTCCCGGGCGACAGGGACACAGCCCCAGCATTTT. This sequence encodes CASSSRATGTQPQHF.

This chain links TRBV6-5 with TRBJ1-1, with TRBD1 matching over 7 bases. Germline CDR1 and CDR2: MNHEY and SVGAGI. V was clipped by 4 bases and J by 4 bases; unmatched bases: 3. This CDR3 comprises 13 residues. For the CDR3, the DNA is TGTGCCAGCAGTTTCTCAGGGGGCACTGAAGCTTTCTTT. Translated: CASSFSGGTEAFF.

V is TRBV12-5 and J is TRBJ2-2; D not resolved. The CDR3 length is 11 residues. Germline V gives CDR1 LGHNT, CDR2 FRNRAP. V was trimmed by 3 bases and J by 8 bases, leaving 4 bases between them. The CDR3 region is CASGFMGELFF. CDR3 bases: TGTGCTAGTGGTTTTATGGGGGAGCTGTTTTTT.

This chain connects TRBV7-9 to TRBJ2-7; 8 positions agree with TRBD1. Germline-derived CDR1 and CDR2 are SEHNR and FQNEAQ (reference sequence). V lost 9 bases and J lost 0; bases outside the gene matches: 7. The CDR3 length is 14 residues. In DNA, the CDR3 is TGTGCCAGTACCCGGGACAGGAGCTCCTACGAGCAGTACTTC. Amino acid sequence: CASTRDRSSYEQYF.

The rearrangement joins TRBV4-2 to TRBJ1-1; D not certain. The V gene lost 5 bases and the J gene lost 1 base, with 14 bases spanning the gap. Germline CDR1 is LGHNA and CDR2 is YNFKEQ. The CDR3 sequence is 15 residues long. The CDR3 bases are TGTGCCAGCAGCTTGGGAGAGAACGCGAACACTGAAGCTTTCTTT. It is translated as CASSLGENANTEAFF.

This clone appeared once. The rearrangement links TRBV5-1 to TRBJ2-3, with TRBD2 matching over 12 bases. Germline CDR1 and CDR2: SGHRS and YFSETQ. The CDR3 is made up of 16 amino acids. J lost 6 bases, V lost 0 bases, and 5 bases had no gene match. CDR3 nucleotides: TGCGCCAGCAGCTTGGCGCTAGCGGGAGGGCCGGATACGCAGTATTTT. Its translation: CASSLALAGGPDTQYF.

This chain joins TRBV7-6 and TRBJ1-1; 7 bases map to TRBD1. Trimming at V came to 5 bases and at J to 3 bases, leaving 6 bases not matched to a gene. This CDR3 spans 14 amino acids. The germline V gene has CDR1 SGHVS and CDR2 FNYEAQ. The CDR3 reads CASSQGQTHTEAFF. DNA for the CDR3: TGTGCCAGCAGCCAGGGACAGACACACACTGAAGCTTTCTTT.

The chain recombines TRBV4-3 with TRBJ2-1; D is perhaps TRBD2 (6 bases). Per germline, CDR1 LGHNA and CDR2 YSLEER. V was cut by 1 base and J by 5 bases, with 15 bases left in between. The CDR3 consists of 16 residues. This CDR3 reads CASSQVVGSYDNEQFF. The DNA of the CDR3 is TGCGCCAGCAGCCAAGTCGTCGGGAGCTACGACAATGAGCAGTTCTTC.

This rearrangement joins TRBV7-2 to TRBJ2-3; 10 bases match TRBD2. The CDR3 extends over 17 amino acids. V was pared by 5 bases and J by 4 bases, with 12 bases of the junction left unmatched. Germline CDR1 is SGHTA and CDR2 is FQGNSA. Written as DNA, the CDR3 is TGTGCCAGCAGCCCACTTGGAAAGCGGGAGGGCTCAGATACGCAGTATTTT. Amino acids: CASSPLGKREGSDTQYF.

V and J are TRBV4-3 and TRBJ2-5; D could derive from TRBD1 or TRBD2 (5 bases each). Deletions cut 1 base from V and 3 bases from J, with 9 bases between. The CDR3 totals 14 residues. Looked up from germline, CDR1 is LGHNA and CDR2 is YSLEER. CDR3 coding DNA: TGCGCCAGCAGCCAAGGAGGGGAAGAAGAGACCCAGTACTTC. Translation: CASSQGGEEETQYF.

The chain is built from TRBV15 and TRBJ1-1; D gene uncertain. Trimming shortened V by 1 base and J by 3 bases, and 12 bases separated the two germline ends. Germline V lookup: CDR1 LNHNV, CDR2 YYDKDF (reference sequence). The CDR3 sequence is 15 residues long. CDR3 DNA sequence: TGTGCCACCAGCAGAGGATGGTCTGGGGACACTGAAGCTTTCTTT. Protein: CATSRGWSGDTEAFF.